The 3 T cell receptor beta chains below all came from one sample that was sequenced in a study of CD8+ T cells in alopecia areata. Treatment noted: oral pan-JAK inhibitor, 5-10 mg twice daily. After isolation, RNA underwent reverse transcription to generate cDNA as the sequencing template. The data were produced by immunoSEQ multiplex PCR, yet TCRdb's version contains in-frame clones alone and is incomplete. The sample lists 95,000 to 100,000 clones, around 55% occurring once. The sample here was CD8+ T cells sorted from blood, taken at week 4, from a patient treated with tofacitinib. These receptors originate from a human donor with alopecia areata.

This chain connects TRBV19 to TRBJ2-1; a possible D gene is TRBD2 (5 bases). The CDR3 spans 12 residues. Germline CDR1 and CDR2: LNHDA and SQIVND (reference sequence). The ends were cut back, 2 bases at V and 7 bases at J, with 6 bases in the middle. CDR3 residues: CASSIRGNEQFF. The CDR3 bases are TGTGCCAGTAGTATACGCGGGAATGAGCAGTTCTTC.

This clone was recorded once. This chain joins TRBV25-1 and TRBJ1-1; D call uncertain. Germline V CDR1 and CDR2: MGHDK, SYGVNS. The CDR3 sequence is 12 residues long. Trimming pared 2 bases from V and 2 bases from J, leaving 3 bases between. CDR3 coding DNA: TGTGCCAGCAGTGAAAGAAACACTGAAGCTTTCTTT. Amino acid sequence: CASSERNTEAFF.

The CDR3 protein is CASSLGRGVSYEQYF. CDR3 nucleotides: TGTGCCAGCAGCTTAGGCCGAGGGGTTTCCTACGAGCAGTACTTC. The V gene is TRBV13, the J gene TRBJ2-7; D tentatively reads TRBD1 or TRBD2 (5 bases each). Trimming took off 0 bases at V and 1 base at J, with 10 bases between the two ends. The CDR3 covers 15 residues. Germline CDR1 reads PRHDT; CDR2 reads FYEKMQ (reference sequence).